Listed below are T cell receptor beta chains from one sample, sequenced in a study of blood T cell repertoires in COVID-19. The table came from immunoSEQ multiplex PCR; TCRdb's copy has only in-frame clones and leaves some out. The table shows 200,000 to 300,000 clones, with roughly 86% occurring only once. Sequenced: peripheral blood. The receptors were sampled from a woman aged 60 to 75 with COVID-19, enrolled during active disease. Both conserved end residues are part of each CDR3. Fields, in order: D gene, V gene, J gene, clone size, CDR3 protein, CDR3 DNA. D genes are given only for firm matches. Size is omitted from some rows. Given values are once, few, many or a class for expanded clones.

D gene: TRBD2
V gene: TRBV7-8
J gene: TRBJ2-1
clone size: once
CDR3 protein: CASSKSSGSGSYNEQFF
CDR3 DNA: TGTGCCAGCAGCAAAAGTAGCGGGAGTGGGTCCTACAATGAGCAGTTCTTC

D gene: -
V gene: TRBV28
J gene: TRBJ1-1
clone size: -
CDR3 protein: CASSPTGRAGTEAFF
CDR3 DNA: TGTGCCAGCAGTCCCACAGGGAGGGCGGGCACTGAAGCTTTCTTT

D gene: TRBD1
V gene: TRBV10-3
J gene: TRBJ2-2
clone size: -
CDR3 protein: CAISADAGQGTGELFF
CDR3 DNA: TGTGCCATCAGTGCAGATGCGGGACAGGGAACCGGGGAGCTGTTTTTT

D gene: TRBD1
V gene: TRBV19
J gene: TRBJ2-5
clone size: -
CDR3 protein: CASKDRGETQYF
CDR3 DNA: TGTGCCAGTAAGGACAGGGGAGAGACCCAGTACTTC

D gene: TRBD2
V gene: TRBV5-4
J gene: TRBJ2-5
clone size: -
CDR3 protein: CASSFPGGETQYF
CDR3 DNA: TGTGCCAGCAGCTTCCCGGGGGGAGAGACCCAGTACTTC

D gene: -
V gene: TRBV9
J gene: TRBJ1-1
clone size: -
CDR3 protein: CASSVGGTRDTEAFF
CDR3 DNA: TGTGCCAGCAGCGTAGGCGGCACCCGGGACACTGAAGCTTTCTTT

D gene: -
V gene: TRBV27
J gene: TRBJ2-7
clone size: -
CDR3 protein: CASRGWPGSSYEQYF
CDR3 DNA: TGTGCCAGCAGAGGGTGGCCGGGATCCTCCTACGAGCAGTACTTC

D gene: -
V gene: TRBV18
J gene: TRBJ2-5
clone size: -
CDR3 protein: CASSPPGKGPGETQYF
CDR3 DNA: TGTGCCAGCTCACCACCGGGGAAGGGCCCAGGGGAGACCCAGTACTTC

D gene: -
V gene: TRBV28
J gene: TRBJ1-2
clone size: -
CDR3 protein: CASSLSGANYGYTF
CDR3 DNA: TGTGCCAGCAGTTTATCCGGGGCTAACTATGGCTACACCTTC

D gene: TRBD1
V gene: TRBV2
J gene: TRBJ2-3
clone size: -
CDR3 protein: CASSEAQGANTQYF
CDR3 DNA: TGTGCCAGCAGTGAAGCGCAGGGGGCGAATACGCAGTATTTT

D gene: TRBD2
V gene: TRBV27
J gene: TRBJ2-5
clone size: -
CDR3 protein: CASSPGTSGRAGETQYF
CDR3 DNA: TGTGCCAGCAGCCCCGGGACTAGCGGGAGGGCGGGGGAGACCCAGTACTTC

D gene: TRBD1
V gene: TRBV19
J gene: TRBJ1-3
clone size: -
CDR3 protein: CASTPTGPGNTIYF
CDR3 DNA: TGTGCCAGTACTCCGACAGGGCCTGGAAACACCATATATTTT

D gene: TRBD1
V gene: TRBV30
J gene: TRBJ1-1
clone size: -
CDR3 protein: CAWGRGQGEAFF
CDR3 DNA: TGTGCCTGGGGCAGGGGGCAAGGTGAAGCTTTCTTT

D gene: TRBD1
V gene: TRBV28
J gene: TRBJ1-1
clone size: once
CDR3 protein: CASSDGQGRIAFF
CDR3 DNA: TGTGCCAGCAGTGACGGACAGGGGAGGATAGCTTTCTTT

D gene: -
V gene: TRBV7-2
J gene: TRBJ1-5
clone size: -
CDR3 protein: CASSFRAGDNQPQHF
CDR3 DNA: TGTGCCAGCAGCTTTAGGGCAGGGGACAATCAGCCCCAGCATTTT

D gene: TRBD1
V gene: TRBV5-1
J gene: TRBJ2-5
clone size: once
CDR3 protein: CASSLQGVQETQYF
CDR3 DNA: TGCGCCAGCAGCTTACAGGGGGTCCAAGAGACCCAGTACTTC

D gene: TRBD2
V gene: TRBV3-1/TRBV3-2
J gene: TRBJ2-1
clone size: once
CDR3 protein: CASSQDGGRPNEQFF
CDR3 DNA: TGTGCCAGCAGCCAAGACGGCGGGAGACCCAATGAGCAGTTCTTC

D gene: -
V gene: TRBV6-2/TRBV6-3
J gene: TRBJ2-7
clone size: -
CDR3 protein: CASSLLVSEQYF
CDR3 DNA: TGTGCCAGCAGCCTACTAGTAAGCGAGCAGTACTTC

D gene: -
V gene: TRBV18
J gene: TRBJ2-7
clone size: -
CDR3 protein: CASSRRGDFDEQYF
CDR3 DNA: TGTGCCAGCTCACGGAGGGGAGATTTCGACGAGCAGTACTTC

D gene: -
V gene: TRBV6-5
J gene: TRBJ1-4
clone size: once
CDR3 protein: CASSYAAGSKLFF
CDR3 DNA: TGTGCCAGCAGTTACGCGGCCGGGTCGAAACTGTTTTTT

D gene: -
V gene: TRBV30
J gene: TRBJ1-6
clone size: once
CDR3 protein: CACNPYRVGSPLHF
CDR3 DNA: TGTGCCTGCAACCCATACAGGGTGGGATCACCCCTCCACTTT

D gene: -
V gene: TRBV29-1
J gene: TRBJ1-6
clone size: once
CDR3 protein: CSVAEGVGNSPLHF
CDR3 DNA: TGCAGCGTTGCCGAAGGGGTTGGTAATTCACCCCTCCACTTT

D gene: TRBD1
V gene: TRBV5-1
J gene: TRBJ1-4
clone size: -
CDR3 protein: CASSLVGGGEKLFF
CDR3 DNA: TGCGCCAGCAGCTTGGTAGGGGGCGGTGAAAAACTGTTTTTT

D gene: TRBD2
V gene: TRBV6-1
J gene: TRBJ2-7
clone size: -
CDR3 protein: CASSANPGTSGSRYHEQYF
CDR3 DNA: TGTGCCAGCAGTGCAAACCCCGGGACTAGCGGGAGTCGGTACCACGAGCAGTACTTC

D gene: TRBD2
V gene: TRBV15
J gene: TRBJ2-1
clone size: -
CDR3 protein: CATSRGLAGGTFSYNEQFF
CDR3 DNA: TGTGCCACCAGCAGAGGACTAGCGGGAGGGACCTTTTCCTACAATGAGCAGTTCTTC

D gene: TRBD2
V gene: TRBV24-1
J gene: TRBJ2-1
clone size: -
CDR3 protein: CATSDALAVSYNEQFF
CDR3 DNA: TGTGCCACCAGTGATGCACTAGCGGTCTCCTACAATGAGCAGTTCTTC

D gene: -
V gene: TRBV5-5
J gene: TRBJ1-2
clone size: -
CDR3 protein: CASSLALGQERHNYGYTF
CDR3 DNA: TGTGCCAGCAGCTTGGCCCTGGGGCAGGAACGCCATAACTATGGCTACACCTTC

D gene: -
V gene: TRBV5-1
J gene: TRBJ2-5
clone size: -
CDR3 protein: CASSLRGQQETQYF
CDR3 DNA: TGCGCCAGCAGCCTCCGCGGACAGCAAGAGACCCAGTACTTC

D gene: -
V gene: TRBV30
J gene: TRBJ1-4
clone size: -
CDR3 protein: CAWTLPVGAGEKLFF
CDR3 DNA: TGTGCCTGGACCCTGCCGGTGGGGGCGGGTGAAAAACTGTTTTTT

D gene: TRBD1
V gene: TRBV29-1
J gene: TRBJ1-1
clone size: few
CDR3 protein: CSVGDSMNTEAFF
CDR3 DNA: TGCAGCGTTGGGGACAGTATGAACACTGAAGCTTTCTTT

D gene: TRBD1
V gene: TRBV24-1
J gene: TRBJ2-3
clone size: -
CDR3 protein: CATSTFEGTASTDTQYF
CDR3 DNA: TGTGCCACCAGTACTTTTGAGGGGACAGCTAGCACAGATACGCAGTATTTT

D gene: -
V gene: TRBV5-4
J gene: TRBJ2-1
clone size: -
CDR3 protein: CASSSGGGRPHEQFF
CDR3 DNA: TGTGCCAGCAGCTCGGGGGGCGGGAGACCCCACGAGCAGTTCTTC

D gene: TRBD2
V gene: TRBV10-3
J gene: TRBJ2-1
clone size: -
CDR3 protein: CATASTSGGEQFF
CDR3 DNA: TGTGCCACCGCCTCGACTAGCGGAGGTGAGCAGTTCTTC

D gene: -
V gene: TRBV7-9
J gene: TRBJ1-2
clone size: -
CDR3 protein: CASSQSGGALYGYTF
CDR3 DNA: TGTGCCAGCAGCCAGTCGGGGGGCGCTTTGTATGGCTACACCTTC

D gene: -
V gene: TRBV28
J gene: TRBJ2-7
clone size: -
CDR3 protein: CASSLYGYEQYF
CDR3 DNA: TGTGCCAGCAGTTTATACGGCTACGAGCAGTACTTC

D gene: TRBD1
V gene: TRBV28
J gene: TRBJ1-2
clone size: -
CDR3 protein: CASSSDRIHGYTF
CDR3 DNA: TGTGCCAGCAGCTCGGACAGGATACATGGCTACACCTTC

D gene: TRBD1
V gene: TRBV28
J gene: TRBJ2-2
clone size: -
CDR3 protein: CASSPPTGGVRTGELFF
CDR3 DNA: TGTGCCAGCAGTCCACCGACAGGGGGCGTCCGGACCGGGGAGCTGTTTTTT

D gene: TRBD1
V gene: TRBV3-1/TRBV3-2
J gene: TRBJ2-7
clone size: -
CDR3 protein: CASSRRDRGSGQYF
CDR3 DNA: TGTGCCAGCAGCCGCCGGGACAGGGGAAGTGGGCAGTACTTC

D gene: -
V gene: TRBV28
J gene: TRBJ1-6
clone size: -
CDR3 protein: CAWSGVRAGANSPLHF
CDR3 DNA: TGTGCTTGGTCTGGGGTGAGGGCGGGGGCAAATTCACCCCTCCACTTT

D gene: TRBD1
V gene: TRBV24-1
J gene: TRBJ1-2
clone size: -
CDR3 protein: CATSDPDRVYGYTF
CDR3 DNA: TGTGCCACCAGTGACCCTGACAGGGTCTATGGCTACACCTTC

D gene: -
V gene: TRBV7-2
J gene: TRBJ2-7
clone size: -
CDR3 protein: CASSRDMGAEQYF
CDR3 DNA: TGTGCCAGCAGCCGGGACATGGGCGCCGAGCAGTACTTC

D gene: TRBD1
V gene: TRBV19
J gene: TRBJ1-5
clone size: -
CDR3 protein: CASSSGQTNQPQHF
CDR3 DNA: TGTGCCAGTAGTTCGGGACAGACCAATCAGCCCCAGCATTTT

D gene: TRBD2
V gene: TRBV18
J gene: TRBJ2-3
clone size: once
CDR3 protein: CASSARTSGAGSTDTQYF
CDR3 DNA: TGTGCCAGCTCGGCGAGGACTAGCGGGGCAGGCAGCACAGATACGCAGTATTTT

D gene: TRBD2
V gene: TRBV28
J gene: TRBJ2-1
clone size: -
CDR3 protein: CASSSGLAGSYEQFF
CDR3 DNA: TGTGCCAGCAGTTCCGGACTAGCGGGATCGTATGAGCAGTTCTTC

D gene: TRBD2
V gene: TRBV27
J gene: TRBJ2-7
clone size: -
CDR3 protein: CASRLTGTNNYEQYF
CDR3 DNA: TGTGCCAGCAGGTTAACCGGGACTAACAACTACGAGCAGTACTTC

D gene: -
V gene: TRBV28
J gene: TRBJ2-7
clone size: -
CDR3 protein: CASSFGSGYEQYF
CDR3 DNA: TGTGCCAGCAGTTTCGGTTCGGGTTACGAGCAGTACTTC

D gene: TRBD1
V gene: TRBV29-1
J gene: TRBJ1-3
clone size: -
CDR3 protein: CSVGTGSGNTIYF
CDR3 DNA: TGCAGCGTTGGGACAGGCTCTGGAAACACCATATATTTT

D gene: TRBD2
V gene: TRBV18
J gene: TRBJ2-7
clone size: -
CDR3 protein: CASSPLSLASGNEQYF
CDR3 DNA: TGTGCCAGCTCACCACTTTCCCTTGCTAGCGGGAACGAGCAGTACTTC